The 20 T cell receptor beta chains below all came from one sample that was sequenced in a study of T cells in Graves' hyperthyroidism and ophthalmopathy (dated by TCRdb to about 2019). The protocol used for the library was multiplex PCR. Reads for this sample came from an Illumina HiSeq 2000. TCR beta CDR3 regions were amplified from RNA transcripts. The TCR CDR3 was subjected to a first round of RT-PCR using the HTBI primer set and the Qiagen OneStep RT-PCR kit. TCRdb took the public reads, trimmed them with fastp at Q25, ran MiXCR for clone calling and kept in-frame beta chains. Entries that share a CDR3 protein sequence are merged under the most common genes and DNA. The sample contains 750,000 to 950,000 distinct CDR3 sequences, roughly 40% of them found a single time. The ten largest make up approximately 8.7% of the sample. The material sequenced was blood. The receptor set was obtained from a man aged 18 to 29 with Graves' hyperthyroidism.

As concerns this clonotype: A read error is possible here, since a much larger clone lies one base away. V gene TRBV5-1 combines with J gene TRBJ1-2, with D possibly matching TRBD1 (5 bases). In germline, CDR1 is SGHRS, CDR2 YFSETQ. The CDR3 runs 14 residues. Trimming took 4 bases from V and 6 from J, leaving 16 bases between them. The CDR3 DNA reads as TGCGCCAGCAGCCTCTCTGGGACTGACAATGGCTACACCTTC. This translates into CASSLSGTDNGYTF.

V usage is TRBV7-4 and J usage is TRBJ1-6, with D maybe TRBD1 (5 bases). The CDR3 is 15 amino acids. The V and J ends lost 4 bases and 10 bases respectively, with 17 bases between them. The germline CDR1 and CDR2 sequences are SGHVT and SQSDAQ. The CDR3 bases are TGTGCCAGCAGCTATGCGGGGCAGGGCGGGTCACCCCTCCACTTT. Translation gives CASSYAGQGGSPLHF. The full variable domain, with the rest looked up from reference TRBV7-4 and TRBJ1-6, is GAGVSQSPRYKVAKRGRDVALRCDSISGHVTLYWYRQTLGQGSEVLTYSQSDAQRDKSGRPSGRFSAERPERSVSTLKIQRTEQGDSAVYLCASSYAGQGGSPLHFGNGTRLTVT.

This clonotype has a handful of counts. V and J are TRBV25-1 and TRBJ1-1; TRBD1 might be the D (6 bases). The CDR3 is 18 amino acids. Germline CDR1 reads MGHDK; CDR2 reads SYGVNS. The V gene lost 6 bases and the J gene lost 1 base, with 24 bases spanning the gap. The CDR3 region is CASSLDELRGPQNTEAFF. The DNA of the CDR3 is TGTGCCAGCAGCCTAGACGAACTCAGGGGCCCACAGAACACTGAAGCTTTCTTT.

The rearrangement links TRBV2 to TRBJ2-7; the D gene is possibly TRBD2 (6 bases). V was pared by 6 bases and J by 2 bases, with 14 bases between. Germline assignment: CDR1 SNHLY and CDR2 FYNNEI. This CDR3 region has 14 residues. Written as DNA, the CDR3 is TGTGCCAGCAGCAAACGGGACTCAACCTACGAGCAGTACTTC. This encodes CASSKRDSTYEQYF.

J is TRBJ1-5 and V is TRBV15, with a tentative D call TRBD1 (5 bases). CDR3 length equals 12 residues. Trimming shortened V by 3 bases and J by 6 bases, and 6 bases separated the two germline ends. Germline V gene lookup returns CDR1 LNHNV and CDR2 YYDKDF (reference sequence). In nucleotides, the CDR3 is TGTGCCACCAGCAGGGGGCTTCAGCCCCAGCATTTT. Translation gives CATSRGLQPQHF.

The V call is TRBV20-1, the J call TRBJ1-5; 7 positions agree with TRBD1. This CDR3 contains 12 residues. CDR1 and CDR2 from the germline V gene are DFQATT and SNEGSKA (reference sequence). V dropped 5 bases and J dropped 14; count of bases not matched to a gene: 12. Here the CDR3 reads CSAPDRDGYEHF. DNA for the CDR3: TGCAGTGCTCCAGACAGGGACGGCTACGAGCATTTT.

This clonotype was counted once. The gene calls are TRBV30 and TRBJ2-2; D not certain. This CDR3 is built from 15 residues. V gave up 5 bases and J gave up 3 bases, with 16 bases separating them. The germline CDR1 and CDR2 sequences are GTSNPN and SVGIG (reference sequence). CDR3 bases: TGTGCCTGGGACCCCGGTTATGGCGACACCGGGGAGCTGTTTTTT. Its translation: CAWDPGYGDTGELFF.

This chain uses TRBV20-1 with TRBJ1-1; D is ambiguous. Germline V CDR1 and CDR2: DFQATT, SNEGSKA (reference sequence). There are 13 residues in the CDR3. V was clipped by 6 bases and J by 1 base, with 12 bases between them. Here the CDR3 reads CSAQGLRNTEAFF. The CDR3 DNA is TGCAGTGCCCAAGGGCTTCGGAACACTGAAGCTTTCTTT.

The chain recombines TRBV25-1 with TRBJ1-4; D gene uncertain. The CDR3 consists of 12 residues. Trimming shortened V by 7 bases and J by 4 bases, and 7 bases separated the two germline ends. Germline-derived CDR1 and CDR2 are MGHDK and SYGVNS. The CDR3 loop reads CASKNFNEKLFF. CDR3 nucleotides: TGTGCCAGCAAGAATTTTAATGAAAAACTGTTTTTT.

This clonotype was detected a few times. The chain carries TRBV20-1 and TRBJ2-7, with 8 bases aligning to TRBD2. CDR1 DFQATT and CDR2 SNEGSKA come from the germline V gene (reference sequence). V lost 3 bases to trimming and J lost 3 bases; unmatched junction nucleotides: 7. CDR3 size: 14 residues. In nucleotides, the CDR3 is TGCAGTGCTAGGGGTACGGGACTAGTCTACGAGCAGTACTTC. Its protein is CSARGTGLVYEQYF.

The chain recombines TRBV29-1 with TRBJ2-5; D uncertain. This CDR3 comprises 12 residues. V was cut by 2 bases and J by 5 bases, with 9 bases left in between. Germline CDR1 SQVTM, CDR2 ANQGSEA. The CDR3 nucleotides are TGCAGCGTTGAACGACTTGGGGAGACCCAGTACTTC. Its protein is CSVERLGETQYF.

This clonotype is a singleton in its sample. This chain uses TRBV20-1 with TRBJ2-3; D is possibly TRBD1 or TRBD2 (5 bases each). CDR3 length equals 15 residues. Trimming took off 3 bases at V and 0 bases at J, with 13 bases between the two ends. Germline V gives CDR1 DFQATT, CDR2 SNEGSKA (reference sequence). The CDR3 bases are TGCAGTGCTAGGTCCGGGGACGTAAGCACAGATACGCAGTATTTT. It encodes CSARSGDVSTDTQYF.

The chain links TRBV5-4 to TRBJ2-7; TRBD1 matches 8 bases. The CDR3 has 16 amino acids. CDR1 is SGHNT and CDR2 is YYREEE in the germline V gene (reference sequence). The J segment lost 0 bases and the V segment lost 4 bases, leaving 9 bases of the junction unmatched. The CDR3 spells CASSPLWTGNSYEQYF. In DNA form, the CDR3 reads TGTGCCAGCAGCCCTCTCTGGACAGGGAACTCCTACGAGCAGTACTTC.

There are many counts of this clonotype. The chain couples TRBV15 to TRBJ2-7, with a weak D call TRBD2 (5 bases). The CDR3 contains 14 residues. CDR1 and CDR2 (germline): LNHNV, YYDKDF (reference sequence). Trimming stripped 3 bases from V and 1 base from J, with 10 bases between. In nucleotides, the CDR3 is TGTGCCACCAGCAGCGGGGATCTATCCTACGAGCAGTACTTC. Protein product: CATSSGDLSYEQYF.

V is TRBV9 and J is TRBJ2-7; 11 nucleotides line up with TRBD2. The CDR3 contains 16 residues. Germline lookup yields CDR1 SGDLS and CDR2 YYNGEE. The trim removed 4 bases at V and 0 bases at J, leaving 6 bases unmatched. CDR3 protein: CASSPHTSGSSYEQYF. The CDR3 coding sequence is TGTGCCAGCAGCCCACATACTAGCGGGAGCTCCTACGAGCAGTACTTC.

Comments on this clonotype: This CDR3 is missing its conserved last phenylalanine or tryptophan, likely due to a read error. The V and J genes are TRBV9 and TRBJ1-1; 8 nucleotides align to TRBD1. V shed 8 bases and J 5 bases; nucleotides not matched to a gene: 11. Germline-derived CDR1 and CDR2 are SGDLS and YYNGEE. This CDR3 region has 14 residues. The chain's CDR3 is CASSPRTGKTEAFY. DNA for the CDR3: TGTGCCAGTAGTCCTCGGACAGGGAAGACTGAAGCTTTCTAT.

In this sample, this clonotype turned up many times. The chain recombines TRBV24-1 with TRBJ2-5; D unresolved. The ends were cut back, 5 bases at V and 5 bases at J, with 17 bases in the middle. There are 15 residues in the CDR3. CDR1 KGHDR and CDR2 SFDVKD come from the germline V gene. The CDR3 nucleotides are TGTGCCACCAGTGTCCCGCCGCCGCTACGGGAGACCCAGTACTTC. Translated, it gives CATSVPPPLRETQYF.

This clonotype was counted ten times or more. The genes are TRBV12-3 or TRBV12-4 and TRBJ2-7, with 11 bases that match TRBD2. The V and J ends lost 7 bases and 5 bases, in that order; junction bases with no gene match: 4. This CDR3 is built from 13 residues. For the CDR3, the DNA is TGTGCCAGCACCGGGACTAGCGGAGACGAGCAGTACTTC. Residues: CASTGTSGDEQYF.

This sequence joins TRBV4-1 and TRBJ2-7; TRBD1 or TRBD2 may be the D gene (5 bases each). CDR3 length: 14 amino acids. V was pared by 0 bases and J by 7 bases, with 13 bases between. Per germline, CDR1 MGHRA and CDR2 YSYEKL. The CDR3 nucleotides are TGCGCCAGCAGCCAAGAGGGGGTAGGAGAGGAGCAGTACTTC. The encoded protein is CASSQEGVGEEQYF.

This clonotype was detected a few times. The CDR3, as DNA: TGCAGTGCCGAAGAGGGCCCTCGGTACGAGCAGTACTTC. Protein product: CSAEEGPRYEQYF. J is TRBJ2-7 and V is TRBV20-1, with D possibly matching TRBD2 (5 bases). The CDR3 covers 13 residues. The germline V gene encodes CDR1 DFQATT and CDR2 SNEGSKA (reference sequence). V shed 6 bases and J shed 4 bases, with 16 bases lying between them.